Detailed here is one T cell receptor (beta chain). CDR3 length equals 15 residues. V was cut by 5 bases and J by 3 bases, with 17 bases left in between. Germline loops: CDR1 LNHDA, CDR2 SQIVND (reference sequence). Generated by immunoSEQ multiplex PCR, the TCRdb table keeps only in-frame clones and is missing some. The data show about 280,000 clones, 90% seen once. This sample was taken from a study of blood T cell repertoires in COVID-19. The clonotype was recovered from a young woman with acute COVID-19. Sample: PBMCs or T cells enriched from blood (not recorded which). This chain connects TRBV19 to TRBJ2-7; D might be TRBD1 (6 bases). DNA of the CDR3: TGTGCCAGTAGTCTACGGACAGATAGAGGCTACGAGCAGTACTTC. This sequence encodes CASSLRTDRGYEQYF.